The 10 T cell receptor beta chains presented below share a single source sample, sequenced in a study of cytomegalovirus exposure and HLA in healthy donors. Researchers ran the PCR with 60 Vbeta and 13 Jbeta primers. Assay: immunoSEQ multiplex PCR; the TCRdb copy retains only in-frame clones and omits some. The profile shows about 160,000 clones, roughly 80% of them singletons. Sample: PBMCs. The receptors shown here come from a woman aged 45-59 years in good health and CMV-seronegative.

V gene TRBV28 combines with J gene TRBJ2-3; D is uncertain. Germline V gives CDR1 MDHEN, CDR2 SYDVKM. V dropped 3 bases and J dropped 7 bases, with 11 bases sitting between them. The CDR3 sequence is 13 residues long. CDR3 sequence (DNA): TGTGCCAGCAGTTTCAGGTCTCGCAATACGCAGTATTTT. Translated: CASSFRSRNTQYF.

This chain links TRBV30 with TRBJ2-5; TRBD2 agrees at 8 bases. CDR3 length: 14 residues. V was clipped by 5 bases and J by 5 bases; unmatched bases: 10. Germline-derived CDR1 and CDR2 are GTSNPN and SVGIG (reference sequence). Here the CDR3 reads CAWGPGTSGETQYF. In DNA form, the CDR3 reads TGTGCCTGGGGGCCCGGGACTAGTGGGGAGACCCAGTACTTC.

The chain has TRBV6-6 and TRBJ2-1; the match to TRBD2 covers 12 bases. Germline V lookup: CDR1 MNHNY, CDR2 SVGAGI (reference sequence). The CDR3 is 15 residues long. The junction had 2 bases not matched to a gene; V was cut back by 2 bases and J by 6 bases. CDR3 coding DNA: TGTGCCAGCAGTTACCTAGCGGGAGGGCCCAATGAGCAGTTCTTC. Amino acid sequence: CASSYLAGGPNEQFF.

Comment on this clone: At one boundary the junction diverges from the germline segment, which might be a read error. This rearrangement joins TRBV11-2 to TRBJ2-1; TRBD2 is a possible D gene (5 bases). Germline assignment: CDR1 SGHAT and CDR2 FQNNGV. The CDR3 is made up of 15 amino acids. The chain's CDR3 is CASSLVGVFLNEQFF. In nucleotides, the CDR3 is TGTGCCAGCAGTTTAGTCGGGGTGTTCCTCAATGAGCAGTTCTTC.

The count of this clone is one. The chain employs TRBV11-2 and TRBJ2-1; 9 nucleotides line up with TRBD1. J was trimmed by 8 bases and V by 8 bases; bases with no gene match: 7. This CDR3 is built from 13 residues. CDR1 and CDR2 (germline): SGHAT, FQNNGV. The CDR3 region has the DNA TGTGCCAGCCTACGGACAGGGGCCTATGAGCAGTTCTTC. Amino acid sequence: CASLRTGAYEQFF.

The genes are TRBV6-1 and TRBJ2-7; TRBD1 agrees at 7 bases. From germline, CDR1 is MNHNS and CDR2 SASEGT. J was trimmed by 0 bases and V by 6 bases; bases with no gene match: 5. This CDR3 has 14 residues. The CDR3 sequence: CASRPTGYSYEQYF. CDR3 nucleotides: TGTGCCAGCAGGCCGACAGGGTACTCCTACGAGCAGTACTTC.

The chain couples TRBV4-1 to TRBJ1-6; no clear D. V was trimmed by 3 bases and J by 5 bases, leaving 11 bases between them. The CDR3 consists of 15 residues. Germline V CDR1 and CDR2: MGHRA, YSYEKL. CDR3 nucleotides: TGCGCCAGCAGCCACCCAAGTAGAAATAATTCACCCCTCCACTTT. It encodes CASSHPSRNNSPLHF.

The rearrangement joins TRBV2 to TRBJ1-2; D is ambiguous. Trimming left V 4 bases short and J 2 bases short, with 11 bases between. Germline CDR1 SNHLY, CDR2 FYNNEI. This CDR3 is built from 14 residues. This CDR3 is CASSGAAVNYGYTF. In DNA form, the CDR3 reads TGTGCCAGCAGTGGTGCGGCGGTGAACTATGGCTACACCTTC.

DNA of the CDR3: TGTGCCAGTAGTCCCAAGGAGGGTCTCCACTACGAGCAGTACTTC. This encodes CASSPKEGLHYEQYF. The chain links TRBV19 to TRBJ2-7, with D tentatively TRBD2 (6 bases). This CDR3 has 15 residues. V shed 5 bases and J shed 3 bases, with 17 bases lying between them. Germline CDR1 is LNHDA and CDR2 is SQIVND (reference sequence).

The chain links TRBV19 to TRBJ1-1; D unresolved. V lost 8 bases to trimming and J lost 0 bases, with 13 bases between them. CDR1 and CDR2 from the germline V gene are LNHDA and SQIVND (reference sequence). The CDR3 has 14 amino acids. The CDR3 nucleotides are TGTGCCAGTCTTCAACGAAACATGAACACTGAAGCTTTCTTT. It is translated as CASLQRNMNTEAFF.